What follows are 22 T cell receptor beta chains derived from one specimen sequenced in a study of T-cell memory formation after mild COVID-19. MiXCR was run by TCRdb on the 5' RACE reads, yielding one entry per CDR3 protein. The sample yields roughly 220,000 distinct CDR3 sequences, 9% to 10% seen once. The material sequenced was PBMCs or a T cell subset sorted from them (not recorded which). The receptor source for this set is a man aged 18 to 29 who had mild COVID-19 (a few samples of this study predate the infection). Cell type and time point are not known.

A word on this clonotype: A read error may explain this, as a much larger clone is one base away. The chain uses TRBV3-1 and TRBJ2-1, with 8 bases lining up with TRBD1. Losses at the gene ends were 3 bases for V and 5 bases for J; bases not matched to a gene: 0. CDR3 length: 13 amino acids. In germline, CDR1 is LGHDT, CDR2 YNNKEL (reference sequence). CDR3 in DNA: TGTGCCAGCAGCCAGACAGGGGACAATGAGCAGTTCTTC. Translating it yields CASSQTGDNEQFF.

This clonotype was counted between two and nine times. This sequence joins TRBV18 and TRBJ2-3; 11 positions agree with TRBD2. The CDR3 has 19 residues. After removal of 1 base from V and 0 bases from J, the junction contained 9 bases not matched to a gene. Germline CDR1 and CDR2: KGHSH and LQKENI. CDR3 protein: CASSPRVGGTSGSTDTQYF. CDR3 nucleotides: TGTGCCAGCTCACCACGCGTTGGTGGGACTAGCGGTAGCACAGATACGCAGTATTTT.

This chain uses TRBV5-1 with TRBJ2-3; the D call may be TRBD1 or TRBD2 (6 bases each). Germline assignment: CDR1 SGHRS and CDR2 YFSETQ. Trimming removed 4 bases at V and 2 bases at J, with 17 bases between. CDR3 length: 16 residues. CDR3 region: CASSHSTGADTDTQYF. As DNA, the CDR3 is TGCGCCAGCAGCCACTCTACGGGGGCCGACACAGATACGCAGTATTTT.

V and J are TRBV29-1 and TRBJ2-4; 12 nucleotides align to TRBD2. The CDR3 runs 13 residues. Germline CDR1 is SQVTM and CDR2 is ANQGSEA. The V segment lost 4 bases and the J segment 7 bases; nucleotides outside the gene matches: 2. CDR3 amino acids: CSVVTSGGNIQYF. The CDR3 nucleotides are TGCAGCGTTGTTACTAGCGGGGGGAACATTCAGTACTTC.

The chain carries TRBV7-9 and TRBJ2-2; D not resolved. This CDR3 has 14 amino acids. The V end was cut by 5 bases, the J end by 1 base, with 8 bases between. The germline gives CDR1 SEHNR, CDR2 FQNEAQ (reference sequence). The CDR3 sequence is CASSTPWNTGELFF. The CDR3 nucleotides read TGTGCCAGCAGCACGCCCTGGAACACCGGGGAGCTGTTTTTT.

This clonotype was recorded a few times. This chain connects TRBV9 to TRBJ2-2; tentative D call: TRBD1 (5 bases). This CDR3 has 15 amino acids. V lost 1 base to trimming and J lost 3 bases, with 10 bases between them. The germline V gene encodes CDR1 SGDLS and CDR2 YYNGEE. The CDR3 nucleotides read TGTGCCAGCAGCGTACAGGGAAGAGACACCGGGGAGCTGTTTTTT. Protein: CASSVQGRDTGELFF.

The chain couples TRBV7-3 to TRBJ2-5; D remains unclear. This CDR3 has 12 amino acids. Germline values: CDR1 SGHTA, CDR2 FQGTGA. V lost 0 bases and J lost 3, with 2 bases in between. The CDR3, as DNA: TGTGCCAGCAGCTTAACGAAAGAGACCCAGTACTTC. It yields the protein CASSLTKETQYF.

A few counts support this clonotype. The chain carries TRBV20-1 and TRBJ1-5, with 12 bases identical to TRBD1. V lost 5 bases to trimming and J lost 5 bases; unmatched junction nucleotides: 1. The CDR3 consists of 13 residues. Germline V gene data show CDR1 as DFQATT and CDR2 as SNEGSKA (reference sequence). CDR3 DNA sequence: TGCAGTGCTGGGACAGGGGGCCATCAGCCCCAGCATTTT. Translated: CSAGTGGHQPQHF.

This clonotype was seen at least ten times. The rearrangement uses TRBV6-5 and TRBJ2-5, with D tentatively TRBD1 (6 bases). Germline CDR1 MNHEY, CDR2 SVGAGI. Trimming stripped 2 bases from V and 5 bases from J, with 12 bases between. The CDR3 is 14 residues long. The CDR3 loop reads CASSYGQGRETQYF. CDR3 nucleotides: TGTGCCAGCAGTTACGGGCAGGGGCGGGAGACCCAGTACTTC.

This clonotype was seen more than once but under ten times. The chain employs TRBV6-4 and TRBJ2-3; 9 nucleotides line up with TRBD2. The CDR3 has 16 residues. Germline CDR1 MRHNA, CDR2 SNTAGT. V shed 3 bases and J 2 bases; nucleotides not matched to a gene: 6. CDR3 amino acids: CASSENSGGPTDTQYF. The CDR3 bases are TGTGCCAGCAGTGAGAATAGCGGGGGCCCCACAGATACGCAGTATTTT.

V is TRBV2 and J is TRBJ1-2; weak D call: TRBD1 (5 bases). Trimming shortened V by 6 bases and J by 8 bases, and 16 bases separated the two germline ends. The CDR3 has 13 amino acids. Per the germline V gene, CDR1 is SNHLY and CDR2 is FYNNEI. In DNA form, the CDR3 reads TGTGCCAGCAGCCCAAGGGGTGATTCCGGCTACACCTTC. Its protein is CASSPRGDSGYTF.

This clonotype was seen only a few times. The J gene is TRBJ1-5, the V gene TRBV5-1; a weak D match, TRBD1 (5 bases). Germline-derived CDR1 and CDR2 are SGHRS and YFSETQ. The CDR3 totals 15 residues. V gave up 0 bases and J gave up 11 bases, with 18 bases separating them. CDR3 in amino acids: CASSLEAVRGEAQHF. The CDR3 coding sequence is TGCGCCAGCAGCTTGGAGGCGGTTAGGGGCGAGGCCCAGCATTTT.

The rearrangement joins TRBV2 to TRBJ2-5, with D perhaps TRBD2 (5 bases). Per germline, CDR1 SNHLY and CDR2 FYNNEI. Trimming took off 7 bases at V and 5 bases at J, with 8 bases between the two ends. This CDR3 is built from 11 residues. CDR3 amino acids: CASTVAETQYF. CDR3 DNA: TGTGCCAGCACCGTAGCGGAGACCCAGTACTTC.

CDR3 bases: TGTGCCACCAGTGATGCTCCGGACTACAATGAGCAGTTCTTC. Translated, it gives CATSDAPDYNEQFF. The chain uses TRBV24-1 and TRBJ2-1; D is uncertain. The CDR3 sequence is 14 residues long. Germline V CDR1 and CDR2: KGHDR, SFDVKD. The V end was cut by 3 bases, the J end by 3 bases, with 8 bases between.

This clonotype was counted only a few times. V and J are TRBV7-3 and TRBJ1-1; maybe TRBD1 (5 bases). CDR3 length: 13 amino acids. CDR1 SGHTA and CDR2 FQGTGA come from the germline V gene. The V and J ends lost 5 bases and 7 bases respectively, with 14 bases between them. The CDR3 here is CASSPGTGFEAFF. Written as DNA, the CDR3 is TGTGCCAGCAGCCCCGGGACCGGTTTTGAAGCTTTCTTT.

The J gene is TRBJ1-5, the V gene TRBV12-3 or TRBV12-4; tentative D call: TRBD1 (5 bases). The CDR3 spans 14 residues. The V end lost 2 bases, the J end lost 9 bases, and 14 bases lay between the germline ends. This CDR3 is CASSLRGSGRPQHF. The CDR3, as DNA: TGTGCCAGCAGTTTACGGGGGTCGGGGCGGCCCCAGCATTTT.

The V gene is TRBV12-3 or TRBV12-4, the J gene TRBJ1-1; TRBD1 matches at 8 bases. Trimming removed 2 bases from V and 5 bases from J; junction bases left unmatched: 4. The CDR3 covers 14 residues. CDR3 DNA sequence: TGTGCCAGCAGTTTAACAGGGGGAGCGACTGAAGCTTTCTTT. Its protein product is CASSLTGGATEAFF.

The V gene is TRBV5-1, the J gene TRBJ2-1; 10 bases line up with TRBD2. The germline V gene has CDR1 SGHRS and CDR2 YFSETQ. The trim removed 4 bases at V and 7 bases at J, leaving 8 bases unmatched. The CDR3 is made up of 15 amino acids. For the CDR3, the DNA is TGCGCCAGCAGCCCACTAGCGGGGTCACAAAATGAGCAGTTCTTC. This translates into CASSPLAGSQNEQFF.

This clonotype was counted a few times. This chain joins TRBV3-2 and TRBJ2-7. TRBV3-2 is noted as a pseudogene. CDR3 length: 13 amino acids. The DNA of the CDR3 is TGTGCCAGCAGCCAAGATCAGGACCACGAGCAGTACGTC. This translates into CASSQDQDHEQYV.

This clonotype was seen many times. The chain carries TRBV12-3 or TRBV12-4 and TRBJ1-5, with D possibly being TRBD1 (5 bases). The V end lost 6 bases, the J end lost 2 bases, and 11 bases lay between the germline ends. The CDR3 extends over 14 amino acids. The CDR3 region is CASRDQGGNQPQHF. As DNA, the CDR3 is TGTGCCAGCAGGGATCAGGGTGGCAATCAGCCCCAGCATTTT.

This clonotype appeared a few times. The chain links TRBV2 to TRBJ1-1; D not certain. This CDR3 region has 15 residues. Trimming stripped 0 bases from V and 1 base from J, with 9 bases between. Looked up from germline, CDR1 is SNHLY and CDR2 is FYNNEI. The CDR3 DNA reads TGTGCCAGCAGTGAAGCCGTAGGAGGGAACACTGAAGCTTTCTTT. Encoded protein: CASSEAVGGNTEAFF.

This clonotype showed up just a few times. The gene calls are TRBV20-1 and TRBJ1-1; D may be TRBD1 (6 bases). This CDR3 comprises 13 residues. Trimming took 6 bases from V and 1 from J, leaving 12 bases between them. CDR1 is DFQATT, CDR2 SNEGSKA, per germline (reference sequence). Here the CDR3 reads CSAPRGWNTEAFF. The CDR3 DNA sequence: TGCAGTGCGCCGAGGGGGTGGAACACTGAAGCTTTCTTT.